Here is one T cell receptor beta chain with its context. At one end, the junction sequence differs from germline, possibly due to a read error. It was RNA transcripts that yielded the amplified TCR beta CDR3 regions. During a first-round RT-PCR of the TCR CDR3, the HTBI primer set was used. TCRdb independently ran MiXCR on the multiplex PCR reads; one entry per CDR3 protein. The sample lists roughly 720,000 distinct CDR3 sequences; 17% were seen once. This sample was included in a study of T cells in Graves' hyperthyroidism and ophthalmopathy. Per germline, CDR1 SGHDN and CDR2 FVKESK. The CDR3 extends over 13 amino acids. Absent ophthalmopathy progression within 18 months defined stable Graves' hyperthyroidism. Investigators excluded patients with uncontrolled infection, other autoimmune disease, pregnancy or lactation.

The genes are TRBV14 and TRBJ1-1, with TRBD1 as a possible D gene (5 bases). The clonotype comes from a man aged 50-59 years with Graves' hyperthyroidism. The sequencing sample was made of blood. The CDR3 here is CASSQLGPFGALF. For the CDR3, the DNA is TGTGCCAGCAGCCAACTGGGGCCCTTCGGAGCTCTCTTT.